The text below deals with one T cell receptor beta chain. Antigen unknown. This entry comes from a study of T-cell memory formation after mild COVID-19. Germline V gives CDR1 SGHDN, CDR2 FVKESK. The CDR3 contains 12 residues. Trimming at V came to 3 bases and at J to 10 bases, leaving 2 bases not matched to a gene. TCRdb analysed the 5' RACE reads with MiXCR anew, one entry per CDR3 protein. The repertoire holds hundreds of thousands of distinct CDR3 sequences, with roughly 22% as singletons. Study-wide points: Researchers found some responding clones in pre-infection memory, a sign that cross-reactive memory joined. Clones shrinking between day 15 and 85 showed a balanced CD4/CD8 split, and those that grew later tilted toward CD4+.

Material for sequencing was PBMCs or a T cell subset sorted from them (not recorded which). The origin of this receptor is an adult woman who had mild COVID-19 (a few samples of this study predate the infection). Cell type and time point are not known. The J gene is TRBJ2-1, the V gene TRBV14; 8 bases align to TRBD2. CDR3: CASSQGLEEQFF. The CDR3 nucleotides are TGTGCCAGCAGCCAGGGACTAGAGGAGCAGTTCTTC.